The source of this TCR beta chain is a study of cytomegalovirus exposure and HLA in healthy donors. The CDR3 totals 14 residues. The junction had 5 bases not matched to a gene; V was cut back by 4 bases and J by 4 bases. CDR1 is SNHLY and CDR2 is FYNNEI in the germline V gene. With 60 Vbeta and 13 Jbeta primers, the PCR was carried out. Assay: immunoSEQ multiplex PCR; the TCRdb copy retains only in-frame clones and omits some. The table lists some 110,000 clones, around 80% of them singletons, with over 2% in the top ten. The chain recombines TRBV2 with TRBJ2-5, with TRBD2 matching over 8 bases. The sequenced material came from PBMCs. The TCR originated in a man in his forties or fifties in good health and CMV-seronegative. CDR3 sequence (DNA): TGTGCCAGCAGTGGCATGCGGGGGGCAGAGACCCAGTACTTC. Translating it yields CASSGMRGAETQYF.